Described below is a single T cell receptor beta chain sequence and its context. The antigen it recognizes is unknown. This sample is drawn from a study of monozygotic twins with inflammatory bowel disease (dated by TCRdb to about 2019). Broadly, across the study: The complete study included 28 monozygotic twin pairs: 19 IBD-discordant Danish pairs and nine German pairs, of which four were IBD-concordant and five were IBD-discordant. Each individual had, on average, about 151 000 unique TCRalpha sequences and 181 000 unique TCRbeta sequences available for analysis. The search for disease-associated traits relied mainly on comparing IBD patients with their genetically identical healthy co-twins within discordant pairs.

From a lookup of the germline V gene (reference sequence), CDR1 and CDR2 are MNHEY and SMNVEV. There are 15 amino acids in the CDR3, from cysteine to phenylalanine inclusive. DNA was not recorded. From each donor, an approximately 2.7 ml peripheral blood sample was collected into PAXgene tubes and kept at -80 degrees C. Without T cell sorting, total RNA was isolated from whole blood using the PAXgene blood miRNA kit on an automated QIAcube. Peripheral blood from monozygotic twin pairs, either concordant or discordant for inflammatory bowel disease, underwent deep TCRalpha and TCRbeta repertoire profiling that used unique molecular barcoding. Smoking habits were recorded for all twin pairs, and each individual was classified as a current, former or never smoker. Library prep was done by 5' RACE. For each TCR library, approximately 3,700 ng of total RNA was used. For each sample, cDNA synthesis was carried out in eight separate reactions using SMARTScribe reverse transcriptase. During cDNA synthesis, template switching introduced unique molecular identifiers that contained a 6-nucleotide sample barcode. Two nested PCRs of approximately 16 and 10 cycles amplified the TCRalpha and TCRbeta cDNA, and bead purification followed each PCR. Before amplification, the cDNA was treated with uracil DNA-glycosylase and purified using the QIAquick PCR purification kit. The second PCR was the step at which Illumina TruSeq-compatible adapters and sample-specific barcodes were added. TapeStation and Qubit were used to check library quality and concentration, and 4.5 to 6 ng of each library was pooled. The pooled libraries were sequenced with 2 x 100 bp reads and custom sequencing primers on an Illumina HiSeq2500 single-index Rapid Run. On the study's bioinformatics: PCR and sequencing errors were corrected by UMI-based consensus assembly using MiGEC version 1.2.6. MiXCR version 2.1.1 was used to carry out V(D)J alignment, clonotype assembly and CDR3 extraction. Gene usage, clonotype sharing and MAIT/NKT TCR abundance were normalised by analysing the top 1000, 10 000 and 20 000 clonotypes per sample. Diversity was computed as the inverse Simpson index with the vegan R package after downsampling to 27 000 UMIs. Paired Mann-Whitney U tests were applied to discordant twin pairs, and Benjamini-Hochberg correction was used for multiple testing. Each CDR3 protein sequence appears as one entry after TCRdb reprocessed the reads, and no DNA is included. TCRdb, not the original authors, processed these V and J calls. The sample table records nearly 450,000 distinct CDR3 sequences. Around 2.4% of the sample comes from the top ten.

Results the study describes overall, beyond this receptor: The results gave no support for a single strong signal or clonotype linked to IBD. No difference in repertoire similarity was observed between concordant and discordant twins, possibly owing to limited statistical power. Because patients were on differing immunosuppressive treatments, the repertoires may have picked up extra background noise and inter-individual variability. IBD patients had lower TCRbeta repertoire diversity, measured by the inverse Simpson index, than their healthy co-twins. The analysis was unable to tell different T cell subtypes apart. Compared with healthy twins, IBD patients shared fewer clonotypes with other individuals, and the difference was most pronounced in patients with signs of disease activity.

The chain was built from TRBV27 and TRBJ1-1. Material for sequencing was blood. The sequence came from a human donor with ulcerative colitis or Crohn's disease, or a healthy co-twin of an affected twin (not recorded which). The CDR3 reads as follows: CASSLVRTTNTEAFF.